A selection of T cell receptor beta chains follows, all from one sample in a study of T-cell reconstitution after alpha-beta-depleted transplantation in children. TCRdb called the PCR reads again in MiXCR, with one record for every CDR3 protein. This table has 350,000 to 450,000 distinct CDR3 sequences, about an eighth appearing once. The source material was PBMCs, sampled from the stem cell graft. The receptors stem from a human donor who donated a stem cell graft to a child with Fanconi anemia. Both conserved end residues are part of each CDR3. The order of the fields is D gene, clone size, V gene, J gene, CDR3 DNA, CDR3 protein. D genes are given only for firm matches. Not all rows give a size; the values are once, few, many and, for expanded clones, a class.

NA	many	TRBV29-1	TRBJ1-2	TGCAGCGTTGGGTCGGGGGCAGCGGGCTACACCTTC	CSVGSGAAGYTF
NA	NA	TRBV18	TRBJ2-2	TGTGCCAGCTCACCACCGGCAGGATGGAACACCGGGGAGCTGTTTTTT	CASSPPAGWNTGELFF
TRBD1	few	TRBV6-2/TRBV6-3	TRBJ1-5	TGTGCCAGCAGCTTCAGACAGGGAAGGAATCAGCCCCAGCATTTT	CASSFRQGRNQPQHF
NA	NA	TRBV5-1	TRBJ2-3	TGCGCCAGCAGCTTGCGTTTGCTGGGAACCACAGATACGCAGTATTTT	CASSLRLLGTTDTQYF
TRBD1	NA	TRBV3-1	TRBJ2-2	TGTGCCAGCAGTCGGGGACAGGGAAGGCGGGAGCTGTTTTTT	CASSRGQGRRELFF
NA	many	TRBV11-2	TRBJ2-5	TGTGCCAGCAGCTTTCTTCTCGGTGGCCAGCAAGAGACCCAGTACTTC	CASSFLLGGQQETQYF
NA	many	TRBV12-3/TRBV12-4	TRBJ2-1	TGTGCCAGCACGAGGGGATACAATGAGCAGTTCTTC	CASTRGYNEQFF
NA	NA	TRBV5-1	TRBJ2-5	TGCGCCAGCAGCTTGCCCAGCAACCAAGAGACCCAGTACTTC	CASSLPSNQETQYF
NA	NA	TRBV6-2/TRBV6-3	TRBJ1-5	TGTGCCAGCAGGTCGGACAGCCAGATCGGGGAGCCCCAGCATTTT	CASRSDSQIGEPQHF
NA	NA	TRBV6-2/TRBV6-3	TRBJ2-7	TGTGCCAGCAGGGCGACGAACCTATACGAGCAGTACTTC	CASRATNLYEQYF
NA	few	TRBV5-6	TRBJ1-5	TGTGCCAGCAGCTCCGGTCCCCGACAGGATCCTTATAGCAATCAGCCCCAGCATTTT	CASSSGPRQDPYSNQPQHF
TRBD2	few	TRBV20-1	TRBJ2-3	TGCAGTGCTACTAGCGGGGGGGCCAATACGCAGTATTTT	CSATSGGANTQYF
NA	few	TRBV28	TRBJ1-1	TGTGCCACCACCGATGGGTGGGGGGGGAAGGACACTGAAGCTTTCTTT	CATTDGWGGKDTEAFF
TRBD1	few	TRBV6-2/TRBV6-3	TRBJ2-1	TGTGCCACCCGGGACAGCGTCTACAATGAGCAGTTCTTC	CATRDSVYNEQFF
NA	many	TRBV2	TRBJ1-2	TGTGCCAGCAGTGGGACGCTCTATGGCTACACCTTC	CASSGTLYGYTF
NA	NA	TRBV6-1	TRBJ2-3	TGTGCCAGCAGTGAAGCGGCGGCCGCTAGCACAGATACGCAGTATTTT	CASSEAAAASTDTQYF
NA	few	TRBV27	TRBJ2-3	TGTGCCAGCAGTTTAGAAAGGGGTGGTACGCAGTATTTT	CASSLERGGTQYF
NA	few	TRBV7-3	TRBJ2-7	TGTGCCAGCAGCCCCTCCGTGGATTCCTACGAGCAGTACTTC	CASSPSVDSYEQYF
NA	many	TRBV18	TRBJ1-1	TGTGCCAGCTCACCAGCGAGGGGCACTGAAGCTTTCTTT	CASSPARGTEAFF
NA	many	TRBV29-1	TRBJ2-1	TGCAGCGTTGAATCTGAAAGCAATGAGCAGTTCTTC	CSVESESNEQFF
TRBD1	NA	TRBV7-8	TRBJ1-1	TGTGCCAGCAGCTTAGCCTCCGGGACAGGGGACACTGAAGCTTTCTTT	CASSLASGTGDTEAFF
NA	many	TRBV7-9	TRBJ1-5	TGTGCCAGCGGTTATAGCAATCAGCCCCAGCATTTT	CASGYSNQPQHF
NA	NA	TRBV12-3/TRBV12-4	TRBJ2-1	TGTGCCAGCAGCATCGACAGGGCGCGGGGTGATGAGCAGTTCTTC	CASSIDRARGDEQFF
TRBD2	NA	TRBV12-3/TRBV12-4	TRBJ2-1	TGTGCCAGCAGCCTACTAGCGGGAAAGTACAATGAGCAGTTCTTC	CASSLLAGKYNEQFF
NA	NA	TRBV10-3	TRBJ1-3	TGTGCCATCAGTGGACAGACGGGGAGGTCTGGAAACACCATATATTTT	CAISGQTGRSGNTIYF
TRBD1	few	TRBV7-9	TRBJ2-5	TGTGCCAGCAGGAGGGACAGTTCGGGCGAGACCCAGTACTTC	CASRRDSSGETQYF
NA	NA	TRBV20-1	TRBJ1-2	TGCAGTGCTAGCCTGACAGGTTCTGGCTATGGCTACACCTTC	CSASLTGSGYGYTF
NA	many	TRBV5-1	TRBJ2-3	TGCGCCAGCAGCTTGGCCTCGGGGGTTTTGGTCGATACGCAGTATTTT	CASSLASGVLVDTQYF
NA	NA	TRBV4-3	TRBJ1-2	TGCGCCAGCAGCCAAGAAGGAACAGGGTGGTATGGCTACACCTTC	CASSQEGTGWYGYTF
TRBD2	few	TRBV12-3/TRBV12-4	TRBJ2-1	TGTGCCAGCAGTCCCCCCGGGACTAGCGACTACAATGAGCAGTTCTTC	CASSPPGTSDYNEQFF